The rows below give T cell receptor beta chains drawn from one sample of a study of T cell changes during pregnancy in multiple sclerosis. The protocol was immunoSEQ multiplex PCR, while the TCRdb copy is restricted to in-frame clones and leaves out a portion. Of just under 95,000 clones detected, roughly 92% appear once; the ten largest clones hold about 2.7%. The input for sequencing was peripheral blood, taken in the first trimester of pregnancy. These receptors originate from a female donor with multiple sclerosis, enrolled in a pregnancy study. Both conserved end residues are part of each CDR3. A D gene is named only where the DNA matches it firmly.

v_gene,j_gene,d_gene,CDR3aa
TRBV2,TRBJ2-2,TRBD2,CASSTRSSGSNTGELFF
TRBV28,TRBJ2-3,-,CASSLLGGTTDTQYF
TRBV7-2,TRBJ2-4,TRBD2,CASSPLAGKNIQYF
TRBV5-1,TRBJ2-1,TRBD2,CASSLEAGDYNEQFF
TRBV7-9,TRBJ2-7,TRBD1,CASSPPTGPLRNEQYF
TRBV27,TRBJ2-3,TRBD2,CASSNRLAGTDTQYF
TRBV10-2,TRBJ1-1,TRBD1,CASIQGQAPIPAFF
TRBV5-1,TRBJ2-7,TRBD1,CASSLLTGTYEQYF
TRBV4-2,TRBJ1-1,-,CASSQEGTGSLEAFF
TRBV28,TRBJ2-1,-,CASSPLGGLYNEQFF
TRBV7-9,TRBJ2-3,-,CASSFRHGGTEDTQYF
TRBV7-2,TRBJ2-3,-,CASTTRRGGRLTDTQYF
TRBV10-3,TRBJ2-4,-,CAISEGTVVTKNIQYF
TRBV9,TRBJ2-3,-,CASGGGGADTQYF
TRBV6-1,TRBJ2-3,-,CASSRVGFSDTQYF
TRBV14,TRBJ1-1,TRBD1,CASSQGQGAWLDTEAFF
TRBV7-7,TRBJ2-7,TRBD1,CASSRTGSYEQYF
TRBV28,TRBJ1-5,-,CASSGRDIQPQHF
TRBV28,TRBJ2-1,-,CASRLGTAYNEQFF
TRBV9,TRBJ1-2,-,CASTPGRVQPEDCTF
TRBV6-1,TRBJ2-1,TRBD2,CASTRTSGSVNEQFF
TRBV28,TRBJ2-4,-,CASSLYNGVQYF
TRBV29-1,TRBJ2-7,-,CSVVAAVSYEQYF
TRBV10-3,TRBJ2-7,TRBD2,CATRGGGEQYF
TRBV6-5,TRBJ2-7,-,CASSPAGKDYEQYF
TRBV28,TRBJ1-3,-,CASSSLSLGLSGNTIYF
TRBV28,TRBJ2-5,-,CASSLIGRETQYF
TRBV5-6,TRBJ2-5,TRBD1,CASSLVNRGREETQYF
TRBV27,TRBJ1-5,-,CASSGGENQHF
TRBV4-1,TRBJ2-7,TRBD1,CASSQPDRRLNSYEQYF
TRBV6-6,TRBJ2-1,-,CASSRGASYNEQFF
TRBV6-1,TRBJ1-4,-,CASRRNEKLFF
TRBV28,TRBJ1-1,-,CASGGGMGEAFF
TRBV2,TRBJ2-2,-,CASSEQVFGTGELFF
TRBV30,TRBJ2-1,TRBD2,CAWTFGAGVDEQFF
TRBV9,TRBJ2-3,TRBD2,CASSDLTSGSTDTQYF
TRBV5-1,TRBJ2-7,-,CASREGPGNEQYF
TRBV27,TRBJ2-3,-,CASSRQNTQYF
TRBV14,TRBJ1-1,-,CASSQVHFPGTEAFF
TRBV2,TRBJ1-2,TRBD1,CASSIQGARNGYTF
TRBV5-4,TRBJ2-1,TRBD2,CASASGASYNEQFF
TRBV7-9,TRBJ2-3,TRBD2,CASTPNEGGTDTQYF
TRBV28,TRBJ2-3,-,CASRSSAADTQYF
TRBV28,TRBJ2-3,TRBD2,CASSPGTSGSAGTQYF
TRBV2,TRBJ2-5,TRBD2,CASSASILAGGVQETQYF
TRBV5-1,TRBJ2-1,TRBD2,CASSLDQRGYNEQFF
TRBV19,TRBJ2-7,TRBD1,CASSMDPGQGPLEQYF
TRBV5-1,TRBJ2-5,-,CASSATQGGQETQYF
TRBV9,TRBJ2-1,TRBD2,CASSLSGRAAEEQFF